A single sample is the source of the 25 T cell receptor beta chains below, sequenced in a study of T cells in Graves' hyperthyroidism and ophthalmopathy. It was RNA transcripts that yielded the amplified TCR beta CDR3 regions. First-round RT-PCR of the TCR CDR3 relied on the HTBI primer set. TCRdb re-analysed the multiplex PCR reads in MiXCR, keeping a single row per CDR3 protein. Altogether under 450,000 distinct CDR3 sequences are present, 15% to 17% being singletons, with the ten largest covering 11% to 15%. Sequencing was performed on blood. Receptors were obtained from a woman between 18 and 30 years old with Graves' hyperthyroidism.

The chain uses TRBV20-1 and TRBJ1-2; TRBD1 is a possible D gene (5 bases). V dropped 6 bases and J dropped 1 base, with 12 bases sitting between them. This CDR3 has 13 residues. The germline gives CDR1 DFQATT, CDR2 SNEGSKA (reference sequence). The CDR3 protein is CSAKTDLNYGYTF. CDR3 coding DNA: TGCAGTGCCAAGACAGATCTTAACTATGGCTACACCTTC.

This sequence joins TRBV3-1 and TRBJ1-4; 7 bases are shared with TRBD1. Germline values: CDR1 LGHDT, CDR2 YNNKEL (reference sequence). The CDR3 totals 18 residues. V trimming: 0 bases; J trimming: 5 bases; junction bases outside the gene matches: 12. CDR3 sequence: CASSQDSTAGTANEKLFF. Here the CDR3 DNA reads TGTGCCAGCAGCCAAGATTCTACAGCCGGGACAGCAAATGAAAAACTGTTTTTT.

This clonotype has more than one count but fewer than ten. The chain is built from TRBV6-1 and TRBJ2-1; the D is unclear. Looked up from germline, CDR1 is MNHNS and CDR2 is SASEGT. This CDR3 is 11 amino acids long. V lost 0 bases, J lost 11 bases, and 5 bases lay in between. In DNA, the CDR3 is TGTGCCAGCAGTGAAGCCTTTAAGCAGTTCTTC. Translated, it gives CASSEAFKQFF.

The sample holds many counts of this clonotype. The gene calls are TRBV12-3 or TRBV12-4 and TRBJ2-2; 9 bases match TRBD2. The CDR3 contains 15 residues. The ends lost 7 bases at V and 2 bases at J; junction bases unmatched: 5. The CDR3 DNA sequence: TGTGCCAGCAAGAAGACTAGCGGTAACACCGGGGAGCTGTTTTTT. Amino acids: CASKKTSGNTGELFF.

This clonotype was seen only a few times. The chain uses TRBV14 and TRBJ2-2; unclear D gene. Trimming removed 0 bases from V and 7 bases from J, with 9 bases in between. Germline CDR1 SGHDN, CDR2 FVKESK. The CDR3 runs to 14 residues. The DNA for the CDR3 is TGTGCCAGCAGCCAAGAGCTGGGTATCGGGGAGCTGTTTTTT. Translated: CASSQELGIGELFF.

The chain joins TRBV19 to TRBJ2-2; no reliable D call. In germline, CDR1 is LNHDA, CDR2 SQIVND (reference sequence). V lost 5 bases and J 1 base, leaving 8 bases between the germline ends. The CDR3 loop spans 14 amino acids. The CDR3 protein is CASSLSWNTGELFF. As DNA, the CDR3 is TGTGCCAGTAGTCTTTCTTGGAACACCGGGGAGCTGTTTTTT.

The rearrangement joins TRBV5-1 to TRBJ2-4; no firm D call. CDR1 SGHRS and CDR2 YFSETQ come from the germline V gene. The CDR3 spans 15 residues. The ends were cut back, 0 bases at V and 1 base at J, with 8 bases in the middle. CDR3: CASSLDSRAKNIQYF. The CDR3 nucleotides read TGCGCCAGCAGCTTGGACAGTAGGGCCAAAAACATTCAGTACTTC.

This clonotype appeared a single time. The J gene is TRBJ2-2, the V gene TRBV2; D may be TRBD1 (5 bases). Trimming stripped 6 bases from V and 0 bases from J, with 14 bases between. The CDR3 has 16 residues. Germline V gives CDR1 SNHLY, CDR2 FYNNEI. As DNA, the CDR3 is TGTGCCAGCAGCGAACTGACAGACGCGAACACCGGGGAGCTGTTTTTT. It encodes CASSELTDANTGELFF.

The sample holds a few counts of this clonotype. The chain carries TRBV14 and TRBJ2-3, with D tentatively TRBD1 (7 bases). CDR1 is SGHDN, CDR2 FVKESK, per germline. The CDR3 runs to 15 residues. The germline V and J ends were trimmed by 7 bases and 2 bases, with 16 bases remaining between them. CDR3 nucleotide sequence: TGTGCCAGCAAACCCCAGGGGGGCTACACAGATACGCAGTATTTT. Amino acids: CASKPQGGYTDTQYF.

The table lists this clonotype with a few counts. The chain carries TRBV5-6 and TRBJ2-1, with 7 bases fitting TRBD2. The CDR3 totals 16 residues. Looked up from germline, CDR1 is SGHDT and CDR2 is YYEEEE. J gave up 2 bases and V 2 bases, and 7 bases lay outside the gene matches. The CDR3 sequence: CASSFRGGSPYNEQFF. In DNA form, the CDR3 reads TGTGCCAGCAGCTTTCGCGGCGGGAGCCCCTACAATGAGCAGTTCTTC.

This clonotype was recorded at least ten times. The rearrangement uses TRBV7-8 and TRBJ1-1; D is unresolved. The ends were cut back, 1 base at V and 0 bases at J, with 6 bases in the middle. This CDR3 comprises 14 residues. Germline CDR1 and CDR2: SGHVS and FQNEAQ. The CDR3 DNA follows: TGTGCCAGCAGCTTAGTGCCCATGAACACTGAAGCTTTCTTT. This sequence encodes CASSLVPMNTEAFF. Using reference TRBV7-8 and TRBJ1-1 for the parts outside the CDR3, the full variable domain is GAGVSQSPRYKVAKRGQDVALRCDPISGHVSLFWYQQALGQGPEFLTYFQNEAQLDKSGLPSDRFFAERPEGSVSTLKIQRTQQEDSAVYLCASSLVPMNTEAFFGQGTRLTVV.

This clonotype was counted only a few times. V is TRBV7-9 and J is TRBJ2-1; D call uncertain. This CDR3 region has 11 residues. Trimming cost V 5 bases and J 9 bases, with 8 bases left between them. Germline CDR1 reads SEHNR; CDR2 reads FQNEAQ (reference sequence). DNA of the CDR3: TGTGCCAGCAGCAGCAGTTCTGAGCAGTTCTTC. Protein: CASSSSSEQFF.

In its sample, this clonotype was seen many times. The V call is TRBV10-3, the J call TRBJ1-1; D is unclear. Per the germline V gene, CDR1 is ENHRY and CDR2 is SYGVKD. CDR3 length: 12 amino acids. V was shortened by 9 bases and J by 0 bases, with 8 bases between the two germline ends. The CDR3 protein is CAIAGVNTEAFF. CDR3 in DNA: TGTGCCATAGCTGGGGTGAACACTGAAGCTTTCTTT.

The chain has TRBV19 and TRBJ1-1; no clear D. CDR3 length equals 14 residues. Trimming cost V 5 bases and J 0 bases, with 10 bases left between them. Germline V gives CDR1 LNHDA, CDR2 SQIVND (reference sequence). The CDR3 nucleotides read TGTGCCAGTAGTTGGGTAGAAATGAACACTGAAGCTTTCTTT. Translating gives CASSWVEMNTEAFF. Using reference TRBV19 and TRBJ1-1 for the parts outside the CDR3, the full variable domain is DGGITQSPKYLFRKEGQNVTLSCEQNLNHDAMYWYRQDPGQGLRLIYYSQIVNDFQKGDIAEGYSVSREKKESFPLTVTSAQKNPTAFYLCASSWVEMNTEAFFGQGTRLTVV.

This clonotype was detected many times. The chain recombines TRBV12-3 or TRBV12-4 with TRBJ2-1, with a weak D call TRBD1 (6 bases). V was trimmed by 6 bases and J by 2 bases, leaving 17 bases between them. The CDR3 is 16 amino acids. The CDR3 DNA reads TGTGCCAGCAGCCCCGACAGGCTAAGCGCCTACAATGAGCAGTTCTTC. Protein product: CASSPDRLSAYNEQFF.

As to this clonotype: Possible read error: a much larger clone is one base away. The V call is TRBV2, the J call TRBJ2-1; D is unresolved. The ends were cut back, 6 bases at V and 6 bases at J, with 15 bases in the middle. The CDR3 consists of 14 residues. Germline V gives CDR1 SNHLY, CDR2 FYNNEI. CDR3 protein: CASSKGRWGNEQFF. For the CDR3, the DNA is TGTGCCAGCAGCAAAGGCAGATGGGGCAATGAGCAGTTCTTC.

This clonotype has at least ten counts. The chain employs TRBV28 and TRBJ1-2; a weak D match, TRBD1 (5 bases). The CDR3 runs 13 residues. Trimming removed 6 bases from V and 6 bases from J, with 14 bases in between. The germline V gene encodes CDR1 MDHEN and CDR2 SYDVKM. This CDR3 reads CASRETGQHGYTF. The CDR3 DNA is TGTGCCAGCAGAGAAACAGGTCAACATGGCTACACCTTC.

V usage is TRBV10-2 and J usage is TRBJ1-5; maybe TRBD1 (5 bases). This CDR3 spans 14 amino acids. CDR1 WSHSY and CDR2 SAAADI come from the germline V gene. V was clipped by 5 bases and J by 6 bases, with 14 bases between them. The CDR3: CASSSGASPQPQHF. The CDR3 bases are TGCGCCAGCAGTTCCGGGGCCTCCCCTCAGCCCCAGCATTTT.

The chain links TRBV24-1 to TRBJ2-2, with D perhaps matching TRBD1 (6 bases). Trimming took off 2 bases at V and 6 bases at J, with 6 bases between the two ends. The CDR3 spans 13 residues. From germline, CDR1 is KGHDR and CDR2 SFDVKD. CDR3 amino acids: CATSDYRAGELFF. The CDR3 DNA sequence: TGTGCCACCAGTGATTACAGGGCCGGGGAGCTGTTTTTT.

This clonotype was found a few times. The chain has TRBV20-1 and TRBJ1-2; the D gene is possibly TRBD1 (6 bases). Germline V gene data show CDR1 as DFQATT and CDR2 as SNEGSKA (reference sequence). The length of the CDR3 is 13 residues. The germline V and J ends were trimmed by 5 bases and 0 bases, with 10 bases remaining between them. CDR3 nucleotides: TGCAGTGCTCTGGACAGAGCTAACTATGGCTACACCTTC. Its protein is CSALDRANYGYTF.

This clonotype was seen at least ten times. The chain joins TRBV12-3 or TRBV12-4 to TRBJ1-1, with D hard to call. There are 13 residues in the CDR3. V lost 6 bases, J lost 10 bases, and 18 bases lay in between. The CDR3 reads CASSKTQDLGAFF. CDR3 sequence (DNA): TGTGCCAGCAGCAAAACACAAGACCTGGGAGCTTTCTTT.

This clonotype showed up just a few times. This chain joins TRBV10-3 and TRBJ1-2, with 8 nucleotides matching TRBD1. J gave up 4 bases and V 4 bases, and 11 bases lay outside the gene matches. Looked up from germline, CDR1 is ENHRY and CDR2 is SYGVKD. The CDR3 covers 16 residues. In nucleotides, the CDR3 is TGTGCCATCAGTGGAAAACAGGGGGAGCGTGGCTATGGCTACACCTTC. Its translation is CAISGKQGERGYGYTF.

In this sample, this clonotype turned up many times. Written as DNA, the CDR3 is TGTGCCAGCCGCCTCCCAAGGGACCAAGAGACCCAGTACTTC. Its protein product is CASRLPRDQETQYF. The gene calls are TRBV2 and TRBJ2-5; D remains ambiguous. V was cut by 8 bases and J by 0 bases, with 13 bases left in between. The CDR3 is 14 residues long. Per the germline V gene, CDR1 is SNHLY and CDR2 is FYNNEI.

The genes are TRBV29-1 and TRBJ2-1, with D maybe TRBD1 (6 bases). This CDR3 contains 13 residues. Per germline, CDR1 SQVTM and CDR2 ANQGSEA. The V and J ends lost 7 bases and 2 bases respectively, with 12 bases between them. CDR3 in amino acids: CSAPGATYNEQFF. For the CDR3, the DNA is TGCAGCGCCCCAGGGGCCACCTACAATGAGCAGTTCTTC.

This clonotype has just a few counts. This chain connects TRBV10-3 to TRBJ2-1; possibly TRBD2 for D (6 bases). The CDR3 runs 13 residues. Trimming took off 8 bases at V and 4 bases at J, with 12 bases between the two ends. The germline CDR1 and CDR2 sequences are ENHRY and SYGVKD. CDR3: CAIGGITYNEQFF. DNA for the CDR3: TGTGCCATCGGCGGGATCACATACAATGAGCAGTTCTTC.